One sample yielded the 10 T cell receptor beta chains listed below, sequenced in a study of T cells after yellow fever vaccination. Using its own MiXCR run on the 5' RACE reads, TCRdb lists one record per CDR3 protein. The repertoire includes over 150,000 distinct CDR3 sequences, roughly 6.4% of them detected once, and just under 3% sits in the top ten. Sequencing was performed on CD4+ T cells sorted from PBMCs, taken on the day of the first yellow fever vaccination. Every receptor here comes from a man aged 18 to 29 who received the YFV17D yellow fever vaccine.

This clonotype was recorded many times. The chain carries TRBV2 and TRBJ2-7; D call uncertain. The CDR3 runs to 14 residues. Looked up from germline, CDR1 is SNHLY and CDR2 is FYNNEI. V lost 6 bases, J lost 1 base, and 13 bases lay in between. Here the CDR3 DNA reads TGTGCCAGCAGGCCCGGGCCGGCTTCCTACGAGCAGTACTTC. It codes for CASRPGPASYEQYF.

This clonotype was observed a handful of times. V is TRBV7-3 and J is TRBJ2-5, with TRBD2 matching over 7 bases. The CDR3 runs 14 residues. The V and J ends lost 2 bases and 3 bases, in that order; junction bases with no gene match: 3. Germline V gene data show CDR1 as SGHTA and CDR2 as FQGTGA. The CDR3 here is CASSLVGGEETQYF. Here the CDR3 DNA reads TGTGCCAGCAGCTTAGTGGGGGGGGAAGAGACCCAGTACTTC. The full variable domain, with the rest looked up from reference TRBV7-3 and TRBJ2-5, is GAGVSQTPSNKVTEKGKYVELRCDPISGHTALYWYRQSLGQGPEFLIYFQGTGAADDSGLPNDRFFAVRPEGSVSTLKIQRTERGDSAVYLCASSLVGGEETQYFGPGTRLLVL.

There are many counts of this clonotype. The chain has TRBV7-9 and TRBJ1-1; no clear D. Germline CDR1 is SEHNR and CDR2 is FQNEAQ (reference sequence). Trimming removed 8 bases at V and 1 base at J, with 14 bases between. The CDR3 contains 14 residues. CDR3: CASSPYGENTEAFF. Written as DNA, the CDR3 is TGTGCCAGCTCCCCTTATGGGGAGAACACTGAAGCTTTCTTT.

This clonotype occurred a few times. The J gene is TRBJ1-1, the V gene TRBV2; tentative D call: TRBD1 (5 bases). Per the germline V gene, CDR1 is SNHLY and CDR2 is FYNNEI. The germline V and J ends were trimmed by 5 bases and 1 base, with 8 bases remaining between them. The CDR3 covers 13 residues. The CDR3 DNA sequence: TGTGCCAGCAGTTATGACAGGAACACTGAAGCTTTCTTT. The encoded protein is CASSYDRNTEAFF. Full variable domain (remainder filled in from reference TRBV2 and TRBJ1-1): EPEVTQTPSHQVTQMGQEVILRCVPISNHLYFYWYRQILGQKVEFLVSFYNNEISEKSEIFDDQFSVERPDGSNFTLKIRSTKLEDSAMYFCASSYDRNTEAFFGQGTRLTVV.

This rearrangement joins TRBV10-3 to TRBJ2-1; TRBD1 aligns across 7 bases. CDR1 and CDR2 from the germline V gene are ENHRY and SYGVKD. The CDR3 consists of 13 residues. J gave up 7 bases and V 6 bases, and 6 bases lay outside the gene matches. The CDR3 bases are TGTGCCATCAGGCCAGGGGGAAGGAATGAGCAGTTCTTC. Translating it yields CAIRPGGRNEQFF.

This clonotype was seen at least ten times. V gene TRBV25-1 combines with J gene TRBJ2-7, with D tentatively TRBD1 or TRBD2 (5 bases each). The CDR3 contains 13 residues. Trimming removed 4 bases at V and 2 bases at J, with 9 bases between. Germline CDR1 reads MGHDK; CDR2 reads SYGVNS. CDR3 residues: CASSGREPYEQYF. Here the CDR3 DNA reads TGTGCCAGCAGTGGCAGGGAGCCCTACGAGCAGTACTTC.

To note about this clonotype: A much larger clonotype is one base distant, so this may be a read error. The genes are TRBV4-3 and TRBJ2-2; D gene ambiguous. The CDR3 covers 15 residues. The germline gives CDR1 LGHNA, CDR2 YSLEER. CDR3 in amino acids: CASSKGIGYTRELFF. The CDR3 coding sequence is TGCGCCAGCAGCAAAGGGATAGGCTACACCAGGGAGCTGTTTTTT.

This clonotype came up many times. The genes are TRBV5-6 and TRBJ1-1; no reliable D call. V was clipped by 1 base and J by 0 bases, with 7 bases between them. The CDR3 totals 14 residues. From germline, CDR1 is SGHDT and CDR2 YYEEEE. This CDR3 reads CASSLHSLNTEAFF. The CDR3 nucleotides read TGTGCCAGCAGCTTGCACAGTCTGAACACTGAAGCTTTCTTT.

In its sample, this clonotype was seen many times. The rearrangement links TRBV2 to TRBJ1-6, with 7 bases identical to TRBD1. This CDR3 is built from 14 residues. The V gene end was trimmed by 8 bases and the J gene end by 7 bases; junction bases not matched to a gene: 8. Germline CDR1 is SNHLY and CDR2 is FYNNEI. The CDR3 DNA sequence: TGTGCCAGCGGGGGACAGTCTGAAAATTCACCCCTCCACTTT. The encoded protein is CASGGQSENSPLHF.

The chain has TRBV4-2 and TRBJ2-2; no clear D. Germline assignment: CDR1 LGHNA and CDR2 YNFKEQ. With 0 bases removed from V and 4 bases from J, the gap between germline ends came to 6 bases. This CDR3 spans 14 amino acids. CDR3 DNA: TGTGCCAGCAGCCAAGAGCCTCGCACCGGGGAGCTGTTTTTT. It specifies CASSQEPRTGELFF.